The 22 T cell receptor beta chains presented below share a single source sample, sequenced in a study of long-term antiretroviral therapy in people with HIV. Version v3.0 of the immunoSEQ assay was performed at survey level. Clones were read by immunoSEQ multiplex PCR, and TCRdb kept only the in-frame ones, dropping some. Among around 20,000 clones, around 75% were seen once, and the ten largest hold approximately 9%. Material: unsorted PBMCs, obtained 0.5 years before starting antiretroviral therapy. The receptors come from a man aged 18-30 years with HIV.

This clone was counted only a few times. This CDR3 reads CASSEYIGQPQHF. The CDR3 coding sequence is TGTGCCAGCAGTGAATATATTGGGCAGCCCCAGCATTTT. The chain has TRBV25-1 and TRBJ1-5; D not certain. Germline CDR1 and CDR2: MGHDK and SYGVNS. This CDR3 region has 13 residues. The V gene lost 0 bases and the J gene lost 7 bases, with 7 bases spanning the gap.

The chain couples TRBV9 to TRBJ2-3; TRBD2 matches at 11 bases. Germline V gene sequence: CDR1 SGDLS, CDR2 YYNGEE. The CDR3 is made up of 17 amino acids. V lost 1 base and J lost 6; bases outside the gene matches: 10. CDR3 amino acids: CASSVSGTSGSGDTQYF. CDR3 DNA sequence: TGTGCCAGCAGCGTATCCGGGACTAGCGGCAGTGGCGATACGCAGTATTTT.

This chain links TRBV10-2 with TRBJ1-1; TRBD1 is a possible D gene (5 bases). The CDR3 totals 13 residues. Trimming removed 10 bases from V and 4 bases from J, with 16 bases in between. Germline values: CDR1 WSHSY, CDR2 SAAADI. The CDR3 sequence: CATYSGGGTEAFF. In DNA form, the CDR3 reads TGCGCCACCTATTCCGGGGGTGGCACTGAAGCTTTCTTT.

For this clone: The same CDR3 is also encoded by other DNA sequences in this sample. The V and J genes are TRBV28 and TRBJ2-7; perhaps D is TRBD1 or TRBD2 (5 bases each). Germline lookup yields CDR1 MDHEN and CDR2 SYDVKM. Trimming removed 5 bases from V and 0 bases from J, with 11 bases in between. The CDR3 runs 14 residues. The CDR3 DNA reads as TGTGCCAGCAGTCCCGGGACGGGCTCCTACGAGCAGTACTTC. Translated: CASSPGTGSYEQYF.

The chain joins TRBV21-1 to TRBJ1-5. TRBV21-1 constitutes a pseudogene. This CDR3 is built from 17 residues. The CDR3 region is CASSKWCGTGSNQPQHF. CDR3 sequence (DNA): TGTGCCAGCAGCAAATGGTGTGGGACGGGAAGCAATCAGCCCCAGCATTTT.

The chain joins TRBV10-1 to TRBJ2-2; no reliable D call. Looked up from germline, CDR1 is WNHNN and CDR2 is SYGVQD (reference sequence). V was trimmed by 6 bases and J by 6 bases, leaving 14 bases between them. The CDR3 length is 14 residues. This CDR3 reads CASRPEGFSGELFF. The CDR3, as DNA: TGCGCCAGCAGGCCTGAAGGTTTTTCCGGGGAGCTGTTTTTT.

V gene TRBV7-3 combines with J gene TRBJ2-2; D call uncertain. The CDR3 spans 13 residues. V lost 3 bases and J 1 base, leaving 3 bases between the germline ends. Germline CDR1 is SGHTA and CDR2 is FQGTGA. The chain's CDR3 is CASSFRNTGELFF. CDR3 DNA: TGTGCCAGCAGCTTCAGGAACACCGGGGAGCTGTTTTTT.

This clone was counted a few times. This chain links TRBV6-4 with TRBJ1-1, with a tentative D call TRBD1 (6 bases). Per germline, CDR1 MRHNA and CDR2 SNTAGT. V gave up 0 bases and J gave up 4 bases, with 9 bases separating them. The CDR3 totals 14 residues. Here the CDR3 reads CASSDSNRATEAFF. The CDR3, as DNA: TGTGCCAGCAGTGACTCTAACAGGGCCACTGAAGCTTTCTTT.

DNA for the CDR3: TGTGCCAGCAGTCTGGGACTGATGTCCTACGAGCAGTACTTC. It specifies CASSLGLMSYEQYF. This sequence joins TRBV27 and TRBJ2-7, with D maybe TRBD2 (6 bases). The V gene's germline CDR1 is MNHEY and CDR2 SMNVEV (reference sequence). Trimming pared 5 bases from V and 1 base from J, leaving 12 bases between. The CDR3 spans 14 residues.

The chain uses TRBV4-1 and TRBJ2-7, with no clear D. Trimming stripped 1 base from V and 1 base from J, with 17 bases between. In germline, CDR1 is MGHRA, CDR2 YSYEKL. The CDR3 runs to 17 residues. As DNA, the CDR3 is TGCGCCAGCAGCCAAGGCCTTCTTCTAAGGAGATCCTACGAGCAGTACTTC. Protein product: CASSQGLLLRRSYEQYF.

The chain has TRBV7-9 and TRBJ2-1; 8 positions agree with TRBD2. Trimming at V came to 1 base and at J to 10 bases, leaving 3 bases not matched to a gene. Germline CDR1 reads SEHNR; CDR2 reads FQNEAQ (reference sequence). This CDR3 spans 13 amino acids. This CDR3 is CASSLGVAGEQFF. The CDR3 DNA follows: TGTGCCAGCAGCTTAGGGGTAGCGGGGGAGCAGTTCTTC.

The chain combines TRBV4-1 with TRBJ1-2; TRBD1 aligns across 7 bases. The V gene's germline CDR1 is MGHRA and CDR2 YSYEKL. Unmatched junction bases numbered 7, after V lost 1 base and J lost 5 bases. The CDR3 spans 15 residues. The DNA for the CDR3 is TGCGCCAGCAGCCAAGCCCAAGACAGGGTATATGGCTACACCTTC. Protein product: CASSQAQDRVYGYTF.

This chain links TRBV7-9 with TRBJ1-1; no clear D gene. In germline, CDR1 is SEHNR, CDR2 FQNEAQ (reference sequence). V was clipped by 5 bases and J by 1 base, with 14 bases between them. The CDR3 has 15 amino acids. CDR3 DNA sequence: TGTGCCAGCAGCCCGCCCGAGCTACCGAACACTGAAGCTTTCTTT. It is translated as CASSPPELPNTEAFF. Variable domain in full (rest from reference TRBV7-9 and TRBJ1-1): DTGVSQNPRHKITKRGQNVTFRCDPISEHNRLYWYRQTLGQGPEFLTYFQNEAQLEKSRLLSDRFSAERPKGSFSTLEIQRTEQGDSAMYLCASSPPELPNTEAFFGQGTRLTVV.

J is TRBJ1-1 and V is TRBV28, with a tentative D call TRBD1 (5 bases). V lost 6 bases and J lost 5, with 16 bases in between. The CDR3 has 14 amino acids. Germline assignment: CDR1 MDHEN and CDR2 SYDVKM. CDR3 amino acids: CASRTGTGGTEAFF. CDR3 nucleotides: TGTGCCAGCAGGACCGGGACGGGGGGGACTGAAGCTTTCTTT.

This chain joins TRBV10-3 and TRBJ1-1; D possibly corresponds to TRBD1 (6 bases). The CDR3 spans 15 residues. Germline assignment: CDR1 ENHRY and CDR2 SYGVKD. The ends were cut back, 0 bases at V and 1 base at J, with 9 bases in the middle. The CDR3 bases are TGTGCCATCAGTGAGTCCTCAGGGGAGAACACTGAAGCTTTCTTT. Translating it yields CAISESSGENTEAFF.

V is TRBV11-2 and J is TRBJ2-3; tentative D call: TRBD1 (7 bases). CDR1 is SGHAT and CDR2 is FQNNGV in the germline V gene. The CDR3 is made up of 15 amino acids. The germline V and J ends were trimmed by 1 base and 3 bases, with 11 bases remaining between them. CDR3 region: CASSLVSGGTDTQYF. CDR3 in DNA: TGTGCCAGCAGCTTAGTATCAGGGGGGACAGATACGCAGTATTTT.

The V and J genes are TRBV7-2 and TRBJ2-1; 7 bases match TRBD2. Germline values: CDR1 SGHTA, CDR2 FQGNSA. CDR3 length: 12 residues. The V and J ends lost 5 bases and 15 bases, in that order; junction bases with no gene match: 10. In nucleotides, the CDR3 is TGTGCCAGCAGCCTCCGGGACTATAAATGGTTCTTC. As protein: CASSLRDYKWFF.

The rearrangement uses TRBV5-1 and TRBJ1-5; D remains ambiguous. The V end was cut by 1 base, the J end by 0 bases, with 8 bases between. The CDR3 spans 15 residues. Per the germline V gene, CDR1 is SGHRS and CDR2 is YFSETQ. Written as DNA, the CDR3 is TGCGCCAGCAGCTTGAGGCCGGATAGCAATCAGCCCCAGCATTTT. This gives the protein CASSLRPDSNQPQHF.

The chain employs TRBV7-3 and TRBJ2-3; the match to TRBD2 covers 14 bases. V gave up 4 bases and J gave up 8 bases; unmatched junction bases: 2. This CDR3 spans 14 amino acids. Germline V lookup: CDR1 SGHTA, CDR2 FQGTGA. The CDR3 region is CASSSGLAGGTQYF. The CDR3, as DNA: TGTGCCAGCAGCTCCGGACTAGCGGGAGGTACGCAGTATTTT.

V is TRBV10-3 and J is TRBJ1-1; TRBD1 agrees at 9 bases. V lost 6 bases and J lost 11; bases outside the gene matches: 13. CDR1 and CDR2 from the germline V gene are ENHRY and SYGVKD. The CDR3 is 14 residues long. The CDR3 loop is CAIRGTGLAEGAFF. As DNA, the CDR3 is TGTGCCATCAGGGGGACAGGGCTAGCCGAGGGTGCTTTCTTT.

The CDR3 sequence: CAGRGNEKLFF. CDR3 DNA: TGTGCTGGGCGAGGGAATGAAAAACTGTTTTTT. This rearrangement joins TRBV2 to TRBJ1-4; no clear D gene. Germline loops: CDR1 SNHLY, CDR2 FYNNEI. The CDR3 contains 11 residues.

J is TRBJ2-7 and V is TRBV7-9; D may be TRBD1 or TRBD2 (5 bases each). Germline V lookup: CDR1 SEHNR, CDR2 FQNEAQ (reference sequence). The V end lost 5 bases, the J end lost 1 base, and 15 bases lay between the germline ends. The CDR3 runs 15 residues. The CDR3 loop reads CASSPPGTASYEQYF. The CDR3 region has the DNA TGTGCCAGCAGCCCACCCGGGACGGCTTCCTACGAGCAGTACTTC.